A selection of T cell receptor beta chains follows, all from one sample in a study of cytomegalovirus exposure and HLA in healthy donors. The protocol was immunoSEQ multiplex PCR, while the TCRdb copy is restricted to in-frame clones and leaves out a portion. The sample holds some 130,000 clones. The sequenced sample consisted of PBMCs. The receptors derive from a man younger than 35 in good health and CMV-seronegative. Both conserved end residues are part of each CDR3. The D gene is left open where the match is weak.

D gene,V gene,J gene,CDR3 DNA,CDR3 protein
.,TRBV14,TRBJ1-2,TGTGCCAGCAGCCGAACAGTTAACTATGGCTACACCTTC,CASSRTVNYGYTF
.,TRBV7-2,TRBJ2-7,TGTGCCAGCAGCTTAGGTGGAGCGCGGGTCGAGCAGTACTTC,CASSLGGARVEQYF
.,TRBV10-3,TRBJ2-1,TGTGCCACGCAGGGTGCTGTTAATGAGCAGTTCTTC,CATQGAVNEQFF
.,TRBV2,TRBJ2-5,TGTGCCAGCAGCGGGACTTTTGGGGAGACCCAGTACTTC,CASSGTFGETQYF
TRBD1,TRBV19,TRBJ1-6,TGTGCCAGTAGTCTTTTCCGGGACAGAGATTCACCCCTCCACTTT,CASSLFRDRDSPLHF
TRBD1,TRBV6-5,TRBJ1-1,TGTGCCAGCAGAGATGTCAGGGGGCTTGCTGAAGCTTTCTTT,CASRDVRGLAEAFF
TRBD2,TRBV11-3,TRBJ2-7,TGTGCCAGCAGCTTTGGGAGAACCTGGACTAGCTGGTCCGAGCAGTACTTC,CASSFGRTWTSWSEQYF
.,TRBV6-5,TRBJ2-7,TGTGCCAGCATGAGGGACACCACTCTATACGAGCAGTACTTC,CASMRDTTLYEQYF
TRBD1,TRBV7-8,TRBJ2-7,TGTGCCAGCAGCTCCTGGACAGGGGTGAGGGAGCAGTACTTC,CASSSWTGVREQYF
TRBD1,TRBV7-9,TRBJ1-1,TGTGCCAGCATTGGGACAGGACCTGAAGCTTTCTTT,CASIGTGPEAFF
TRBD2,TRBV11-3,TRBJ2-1,TGTGCCAGCAGCTTGAGTAGCGGGGGAAATGAGCAGTTCTTC,CASSLSSGGNEQFF
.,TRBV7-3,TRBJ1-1,TGTGCCAGCAGCCGACAGGAGAACACTGAAGCTTTCTTT,CASSRQENTEAFF
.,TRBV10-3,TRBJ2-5,TGTGCCATCAGCACCAGGGTCCAAGAGACCCAGTACTTC,CAISTRVQETQYF
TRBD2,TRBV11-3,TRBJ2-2,TGTGCCAGCAGCTTAAGGGGACTAGCGGGCAACACCGGGGAGCTGTTTTTT,CASSLRGLAGNTGELFF
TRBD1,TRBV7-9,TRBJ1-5,TGTGCCAGCAGTTCTGGACAGGGAGGTCAGCCCCAGCATTTT,CASSSGQGGQPQHF
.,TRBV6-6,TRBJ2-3,TGTGCCAGCACCTCCAAGACAGTCCCTAGCACAGATACGCAGTATTTT,CASTSKTVPSTDTQYF
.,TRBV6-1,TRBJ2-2,TGTGCCAGCAGTCATGGTCCAGGGGACACCGGGGAGCTGTTTTTT,CASSHGPGDTGELFF
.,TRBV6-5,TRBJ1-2,TGTGCCAGCAGTCCCAGTATCGGGGACTATGGCTACACCTTC,CASSPSIGDYGYTF
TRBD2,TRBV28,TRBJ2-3,TGTGCCAGCAGCCCGATGAAAAGCGGGAGCAGCACAGATACGCAGTATTTT,CASSPMKSGSSTDTQYF
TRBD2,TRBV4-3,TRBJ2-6,TGCGCCAGCAGCCAAGAAAGTGGACTAGCGGCCAACGTCCTGACTTTC,CASSQESGLAANVLTF
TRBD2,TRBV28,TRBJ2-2,TGTGCCAGCAGAGATAGCGGGAGGAAGGCCGGGGAGCTGTTTTTT,CASRDSGRKAGELFF
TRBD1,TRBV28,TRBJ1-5,TGTGCCGCCCGGGACAGCCTCAATCAGCCCCAGCATTTT,CAARDSLNQPQHF
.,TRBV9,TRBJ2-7,TGTGCCAGCAGCGTAGGGGCCGCAAGCTCCTACGAGCAGTACTTC,CASSVGAASSYEQYF
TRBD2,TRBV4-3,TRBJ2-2,TGCGCCAGCAGCCAAGATCCCTCGGGAGGGCCTCGGACCGGGGAGCTGTTTTTT,CASSQDPSGGPRTGELFF
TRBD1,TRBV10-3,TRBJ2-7,TGTGCCATCAGTGCGGACAGGGCTTACGAGCAGTACTTC,CAISADRAYEQYF
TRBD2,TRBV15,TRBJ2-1,TGTGCCACCAGCAGAAGCGGGATGTCCCACAATGAGCAGTTCTTC,CATSRSGMSHNEQFF
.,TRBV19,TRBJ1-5,TGTGCCAGTAGTATAGTAACAGGGAATAGCAATCAGCCCCAGCATTTT,CASSIVTGNSNQPQHF
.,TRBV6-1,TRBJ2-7,TGTGCCAGCTTCCGACAGACCTACGAGCAGTACTTC,CASFRQTYEQYF
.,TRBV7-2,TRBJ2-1,TGTGCCAGCAGCAGGGACGGGGGAAACAATGAGCAGTTCTTC,CASSRDGGNNEQFF